The source of this T cell receptor (beta chain) is a study of T cells after yellow fever vaccination. The wider study: Fractions with few cells were prepared using SMART-Seq v4 Ultra Low Input. Findings and limits, study-wide: Most primary-vaccination clones reappeared after the booster (just under 98% CD4, about 88% CD8). A faster peak, day 5 versus 15, was reached by the weaker secondary response.

This clonotype came up a few times. The antigen remains undetermined. Each CDR3 protein is one row after TCRdb ran MiXCR on the 5' RACE reads. Of approximately 550,000 distinct CDR3 sequences detected, 13% appear once; the ten largest clones hold around an eighth. The receptor's source is a man aged 25 to 40 who received the YFV17D yellow fever vaccine. The sample in question was PBMCs, obtained on the day of the yellow fever booster vaccination.

The CDR3 sequence is CASSAQGGHRETQYF. The CDR3 region has the DNA TGTGCCAGCAGCGCCCAGGGGGGCCACAGGGAGACCCAGTACTTC. The chain is built from TRBV9 and TRBJ2-5; D possibly corresponds to TRBD1 (7 bases). The germline V and J ends were trimmed by 3 bases and 5 bases, with 17 bases remaining between them. The CDR3 contains 15 residues. Germline lookup yields CDR1 SGDLS and CDR2 YYNGEE.